These T cell receptor beta chains were read from a single sample in a study of response to subunit inactivated influenza vaccine. TCRdb re-analysed the RT-PCR reads in MiXCR, keeping a single row per CDR3 protein. The table has 530,000 or so distinct CDR3 sequences, 14% seen once. The specimen was PBMCs from blood, collected 11 to 12 days after vaccination. Receptor source: a man aged 45-60 years who received an inactivated influenza vaccine. CDR3s include the opening cysteine and the closing phenylalanine or tryptophan. The order of the fields is V gene, J gene, CDR3 protein.

>TRBV5-1|TRBJ1-1
CASRSTGNTEAFF
>TRBV4-3|TRBJ2-2
CASSQVASYGELFF
>TRBV7-2|TRBJ1-2
CASSLHGPTAVYTF
>TRBV11-1|TRBJ2-7
CASSLGGGPSGITYEQYF
>TRBV28|TRBJ2-7
CASSRSTLPRQYF
>TRBV12-3/TRBV12-4|TRBJ1-1
CASRSGTLANTEAFF
>TRBV6-1|TRBJ1-2
CASSKTGTSNYGYTF
>TRBV5-1|TRBJ2-5
CASRRGLQETQYF
>TRBV10-2|TRBJ1-4
CASRTGQGVEKLFF
>TRBV6-2/TRBV6-3|TRBJ2-7
CASSYGGEQYF
>TRBV6-1|TRBJ1-1
CASSDLNRGSTEAFF
>TRBV6-2/TRBV6-3|TRBJ2-7
CASSYSMNYEQYF
>TRBV5-1|TRBJ2-1
CASSLAPRGTRNEQFF
>TRBV20-1|TRBJ2-7
CSARDRGKAYEQYF
>TRBV7-9|TRBJ2-2
CASSRVTTGELFF
>TRBV7-2|TRBJ1-5
CASSSRQNSNQPQHF
>TRBV5-1|TRBJ2-1
CASSLSGLAGASYNEQFF
>TRBV18|TRBJ2-5
CASSPPSVGLDEETQYF
>TRBV7-9|TRBJ2-3
CASSASRIQPDTQYF
>TRBV3-1|TRBJ1-4
CASRSTGNNEKLFF